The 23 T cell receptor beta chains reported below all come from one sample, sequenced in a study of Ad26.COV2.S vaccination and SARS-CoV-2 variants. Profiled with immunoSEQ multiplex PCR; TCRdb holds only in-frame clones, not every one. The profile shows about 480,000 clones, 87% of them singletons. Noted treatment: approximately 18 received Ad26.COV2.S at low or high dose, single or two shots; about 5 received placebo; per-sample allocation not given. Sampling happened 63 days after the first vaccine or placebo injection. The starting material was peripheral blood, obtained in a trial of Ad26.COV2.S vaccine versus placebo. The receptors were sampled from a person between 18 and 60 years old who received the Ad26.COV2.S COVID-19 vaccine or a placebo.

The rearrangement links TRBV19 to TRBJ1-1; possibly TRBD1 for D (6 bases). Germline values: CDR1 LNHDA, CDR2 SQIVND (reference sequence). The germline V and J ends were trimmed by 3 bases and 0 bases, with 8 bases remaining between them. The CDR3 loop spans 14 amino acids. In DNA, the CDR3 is TGTGCCAGTAGTATCGGACAGCTGAACACTGAAGCTTTCTTT. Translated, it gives CASSIGQLNTEAFF. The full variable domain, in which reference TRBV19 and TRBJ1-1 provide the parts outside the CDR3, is DGGITQSPKYLFRKEGQNVTLSCEQNLNHDAMYWYRQDPGQGLRLIYYSQIVNDFQKGDIAEGYSVSREKKESFPLTVTSAQKNPTAFYLCASSIGQLNTEAFFGQGTRLTVV.

CDR3 region: CASSIHYTDTQYF. The CDR3 DNA reads TGTGCCAGTAGTATCCACTACACAGATACGCAGTATTTT. The J gene is TRBJ2-3, the V gene TRBV19; D remains unclear. The germline V and J ends were trimmed by 3 bases and 2 bases, with 6 bases remaining between them. Germline CDR1 is LNHDA and CDR2 is SQIVND (reference sequence). The CDR3 has 13 amino acids.

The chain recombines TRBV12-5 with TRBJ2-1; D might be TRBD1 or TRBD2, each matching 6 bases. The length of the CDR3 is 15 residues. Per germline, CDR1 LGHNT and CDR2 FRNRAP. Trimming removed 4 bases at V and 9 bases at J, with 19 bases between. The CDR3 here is CASGWGASGYGEQFF. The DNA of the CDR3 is TGTGCTAGTGGTTGGGGGGCCTCCGGTTACGGTGAGCAGTTCTTC.

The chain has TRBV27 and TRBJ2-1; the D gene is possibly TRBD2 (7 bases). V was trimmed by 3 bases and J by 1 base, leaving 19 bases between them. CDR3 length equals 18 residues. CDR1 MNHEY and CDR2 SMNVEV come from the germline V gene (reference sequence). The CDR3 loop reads CASSFQGMSGISYNEQFF. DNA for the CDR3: TGTGCCAGCAGTTTTCAGGGGATGAGCGGGATTTCCTACAATGAGCAGTTCTTC.

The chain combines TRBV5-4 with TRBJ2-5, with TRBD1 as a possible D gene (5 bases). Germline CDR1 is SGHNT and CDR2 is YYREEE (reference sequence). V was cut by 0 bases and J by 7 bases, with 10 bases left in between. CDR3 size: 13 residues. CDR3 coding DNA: TGTGCCAGCAGCTTGGCAGGGCCGGGGACCCAGTACTTC. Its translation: CASSLAGPGTQYF.

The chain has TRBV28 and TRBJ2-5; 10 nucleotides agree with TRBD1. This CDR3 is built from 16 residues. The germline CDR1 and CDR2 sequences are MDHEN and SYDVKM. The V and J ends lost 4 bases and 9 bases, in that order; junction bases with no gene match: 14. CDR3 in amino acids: CASSSRQGALTGPQYF. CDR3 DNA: TGTGCCAGCAGTTCCCGACAGGGGGCCTTAACTGGACCCCAGTACTTC.

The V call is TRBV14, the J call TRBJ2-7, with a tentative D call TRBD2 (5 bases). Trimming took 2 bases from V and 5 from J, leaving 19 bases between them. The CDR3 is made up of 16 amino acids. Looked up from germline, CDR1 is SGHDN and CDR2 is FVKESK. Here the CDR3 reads CASSQLRVAGKNEQYF. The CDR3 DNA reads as TGTGCCAGCAGCCAATTAAGGGTCGCGGGCAAAAACGAGCAGTACTTC.

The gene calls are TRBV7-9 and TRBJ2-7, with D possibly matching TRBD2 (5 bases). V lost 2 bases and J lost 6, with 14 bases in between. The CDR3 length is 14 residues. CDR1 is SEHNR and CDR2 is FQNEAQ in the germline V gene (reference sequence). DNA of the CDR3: TGTGCCAGCAGCTTATATGAGGGTATGGGCGAGCAGTACTTC. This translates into CASSLYEGMGEQYF. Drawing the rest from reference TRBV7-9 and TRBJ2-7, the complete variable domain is DTGVSQNPRHKITKRGQNVTFRCDPISEHNRLYWYRQTLGQGPEFLTYFQNEAQLEKSRLLSDRFSAERPKGSFSTLEIQRTEQGDSAMYLCASSLYEGMGEQYFGPGTRLTVT.

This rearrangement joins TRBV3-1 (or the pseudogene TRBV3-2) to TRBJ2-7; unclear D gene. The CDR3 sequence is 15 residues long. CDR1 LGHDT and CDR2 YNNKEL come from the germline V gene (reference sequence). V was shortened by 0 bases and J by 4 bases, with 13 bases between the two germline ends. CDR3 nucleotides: TGTGCCAGCAGCCAAGAAGGCCCCTCAGGATACGAGCAGTACTTC. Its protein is CASSQEGPSGYEQYF.

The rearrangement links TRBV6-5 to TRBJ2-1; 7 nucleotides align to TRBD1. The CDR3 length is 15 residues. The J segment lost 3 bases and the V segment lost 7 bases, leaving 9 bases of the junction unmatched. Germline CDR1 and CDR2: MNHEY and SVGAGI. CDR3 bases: TGTGCCAGCAAACGCCGGGACAGATACTACAATGAGCAGTTCTTC. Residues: CASKRRDRYYNEQFF.

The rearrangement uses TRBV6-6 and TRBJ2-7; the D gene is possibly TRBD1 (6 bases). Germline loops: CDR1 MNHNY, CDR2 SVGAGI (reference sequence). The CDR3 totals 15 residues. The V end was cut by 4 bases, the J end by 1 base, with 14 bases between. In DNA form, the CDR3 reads TGTGCCAGCAGTTCACGGGACAAAGGTTCCTACGAGCAGTACTTC. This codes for CASSSRDKGSYEQYF.

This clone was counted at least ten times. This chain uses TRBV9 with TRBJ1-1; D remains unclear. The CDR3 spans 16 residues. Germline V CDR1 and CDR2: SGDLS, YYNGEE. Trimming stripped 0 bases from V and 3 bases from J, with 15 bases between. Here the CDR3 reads CASSVDPRAFHTEAFF. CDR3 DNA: TGTGCCAGCAGCGTAGATCCCCGGGCCTTTCACACTGAAGCTTTCTTT.

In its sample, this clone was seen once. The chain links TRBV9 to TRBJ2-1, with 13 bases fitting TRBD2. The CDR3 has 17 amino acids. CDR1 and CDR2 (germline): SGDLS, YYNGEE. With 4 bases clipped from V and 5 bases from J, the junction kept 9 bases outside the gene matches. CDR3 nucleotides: TGTGCCAGCAGCACGGGACTAGCGGGACAATACGACAATGAGCAGTTCTTC. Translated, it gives CASSTGLAGQYDNEQFF.

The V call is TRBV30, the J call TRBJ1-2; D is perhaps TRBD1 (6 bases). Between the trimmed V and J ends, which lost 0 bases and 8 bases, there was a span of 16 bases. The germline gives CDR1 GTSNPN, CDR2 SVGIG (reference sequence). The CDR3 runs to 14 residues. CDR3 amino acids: CAWSVRGGAQGYTF. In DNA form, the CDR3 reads TGTGCCTGGAGTGTACGAGGGGGGGCTCAGGGCTACACCTTC.

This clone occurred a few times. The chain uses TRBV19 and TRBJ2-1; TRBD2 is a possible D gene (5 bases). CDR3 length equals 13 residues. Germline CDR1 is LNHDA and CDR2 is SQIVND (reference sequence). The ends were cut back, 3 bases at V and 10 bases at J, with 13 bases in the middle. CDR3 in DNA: TGTGCCAGTAGTATCGGGGTTGAAGGGGAGCAGTTCTTC. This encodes CASSIGVEGEQFF.

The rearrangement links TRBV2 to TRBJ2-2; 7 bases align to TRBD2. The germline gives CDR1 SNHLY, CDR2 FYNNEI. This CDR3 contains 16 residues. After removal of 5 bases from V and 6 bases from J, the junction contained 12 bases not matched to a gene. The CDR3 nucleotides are TGTGCCAGCAGTAACCCCGTAGCGGGCTCGGCCGGGGAGCTGTTTTTT. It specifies CASSNPVAGSAGELFF.

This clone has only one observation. The CDR3 region is CASSLYRRGHEQYF. In nucleotides, the CDR3 is TGTGCCAGCAGTTTATACCGCAGGGGACACGAGCAGTACTTC. The rearrangement joins TRBV28 to TRBJ2-7, with a weak D call TRBD1 (6 bases). Trimming shortened V by 1 base and J by 5 bases, and 12 bases separated the two germline ends. From germline, CDR1 is MDHEN and CDR2 SYDVKM. CDR3 length: 14 residues.

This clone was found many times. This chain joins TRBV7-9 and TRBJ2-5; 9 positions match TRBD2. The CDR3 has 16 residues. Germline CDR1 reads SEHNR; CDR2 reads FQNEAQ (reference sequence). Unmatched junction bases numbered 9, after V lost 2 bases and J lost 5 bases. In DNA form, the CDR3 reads TGTGCCAGCAGCTTACTCTTAGCGGGAGCCGGGGAGACCCAGTACTTC. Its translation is CASSLLLAGAGETQYF.

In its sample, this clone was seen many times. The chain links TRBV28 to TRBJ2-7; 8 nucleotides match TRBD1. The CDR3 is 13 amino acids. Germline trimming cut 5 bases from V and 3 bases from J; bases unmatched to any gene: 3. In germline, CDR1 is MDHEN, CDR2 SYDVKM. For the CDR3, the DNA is TGTGCCAGCAGTGTCAGGGGGCTCTACGAGCAGTACTTC. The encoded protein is CASSVRGLYEQYF.

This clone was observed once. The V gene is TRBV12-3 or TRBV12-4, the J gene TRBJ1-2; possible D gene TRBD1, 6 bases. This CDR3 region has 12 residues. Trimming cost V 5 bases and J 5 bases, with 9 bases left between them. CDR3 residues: CASSRQVYGYTF. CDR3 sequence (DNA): TGTGCCAGCAGTAGACAGGTATATGGCTACACCTTC.

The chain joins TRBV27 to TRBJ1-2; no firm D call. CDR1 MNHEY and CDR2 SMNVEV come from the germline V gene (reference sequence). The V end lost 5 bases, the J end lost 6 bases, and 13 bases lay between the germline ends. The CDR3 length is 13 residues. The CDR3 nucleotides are TGTGCCAGCAGTACCGCCTTATTCCATGGCTACACCTTC. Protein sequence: CASSTALFHGYTF.

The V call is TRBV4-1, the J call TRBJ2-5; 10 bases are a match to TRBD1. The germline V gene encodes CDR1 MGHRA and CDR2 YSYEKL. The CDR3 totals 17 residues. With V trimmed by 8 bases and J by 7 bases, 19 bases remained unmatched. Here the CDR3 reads CASSKLLQTGGQGTQYF. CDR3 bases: TGCGCCAGCTCTAAACTACTTCAGACAGGGGGCCAGGGGACCCAGTACTTC.

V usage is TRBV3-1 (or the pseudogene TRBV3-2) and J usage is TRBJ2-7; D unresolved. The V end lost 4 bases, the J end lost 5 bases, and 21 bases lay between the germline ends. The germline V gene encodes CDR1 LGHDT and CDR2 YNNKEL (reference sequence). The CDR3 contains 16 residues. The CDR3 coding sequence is TGTGCCAGCAGCCGGCCTGGAGAGACCGGGCTAAACGAGCAGTACTTC. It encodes CASSRPGETGLNEQYF.